This TCR beta chain is from a study of tumor-infiltrating lymphocytes in primary liver carcinoma. At the level of the study: The tumors ranged from about 4 to 11 cm across and fell within stage T1-T3 N0M0.

Comments on this clonotype: It may be a read error: a sequence one base away is much more abundant.

Without any cell sorting, roughly 17-31 mg of bulk tissue yielded co-extracted RNA and DNA. The proportion of viable tumor cells exceeded 75% in every tumor sample. Synthesis of TCR beta cDNA was carried out from around 500 ng total RNA with a constant-region primer. Slightly modified ARM-PCR with three nested multiplex PCR rounds yielded TCR beta libraries. Investigators reported that the first two PCR rounds, at around 11 cycles each, used TRBV1-TRBV30 forward primers with a C-beta reverse primer. One entry per CDR3 protein, called by TCRdb with MiXCR from the multiplex PCR reads. In the table there are about 210,000 distinct CDR3 sequences, around 81% of which are singletons. V lost 5 bases and J 4 bases, leaving 14 bases between the germline ends. This CDR3 contains 14 residues. Per the germline V gene, CDR1 is MDHEN and CDR2 is SYDVKM.

The receptor's source is a man aged 35 to 55 with primary liver carcinoma and hepatitis B virus infection. Sequencing used tumor tissue from primary liver carcinoma. V gene TRBV28 combines with J gene TRBJ1-2; D gene unclear. This CDR3 reads CASSPIHGSYGYTF. The CDR3 bases are TGTGCCAGCAGTCCCATACACGGGTCCTATGGCTACACCTTC.